The 18 T cell receptor beta chains below were found in one sample sequenced in a study of chemoradiotherapy in HPV16-positive cancers. Assay used: immunoSEQ multiplex PCR; TCRdb lists only in-frame clones, some missing. The data contain 9,500 to 13,000 clones, around four fifths of them seen just once; the ten biggest clones take up less than 15%. Sequenced here: tumor tissue, sampled from a patient who underwent chemoradiotherapy. All receptors come from a human donor with HPV-associated anogenital cancer.

The chain joins TRBV28 to TRBJ1-1; D is uncertain. Trimming shortened V by 5 bases and J by 4 bases, and 17 bases separated the two germline ends. There are 15 residues in the CDR3. Germline-derived CDR1 and CDR2 are MDHEN and SYDVKM. Written as DNA, the CDR3 is TGTGCCAGCAGTCCGCAATCCCGTCTACGCACTGAAGCTTTCTTT. This gives the protein CASSPQSRLRTEAFF.

This clone was seen just once. The CDR3 region is CASSPSGGSEAFF. In nucleotides, the CDR3 is TGTGCCAGCTCACCCTCAGGGGGGTCTGAAGCTTTCTTT. J is TRBJ1-1 and V is TRBV18, with TRBD1 identical over 7 bases. Trimming removed 3 bases from V and 6 bases from J; junction bases left unmatched: 4. The CDR3 is 13 residues long. From germline, CDR1 is KGHSH and CDR2 LQKENI. Drawing the rest from reference TRBV18 and TRBJ1-1, the complete variable domain is NAGVMQNPRHLVRRRGQEARLRCSPMKGHSHVYWYRQLPEEGLKFMVYLQKENIIDESGMPKERFSAEFPKEGPSILRIQQVVRGDSAAYFCASSPSGGSEAFFGQGTRLTVV.

This rearrangement joins TRBV28 to TRBJ2-5; no definite D call. V lost 5 bases, J lost 3 bases, and 10 bases lay in between. Germline CDR1 and CDR2: MDHEN and SYDVKM. The CDR3 runs to 13 residues. CDR3 sequence (DNA): TGTGCCAGCAGTACTATAGCAAAAGAGACCCAGTACTTC. It translates to CASSTIAKETQYF.

V and J are TRBV7-9 and TRBJ1-1, with D possibly being TRBD1 (5 bases). Germline V gene sequence: CDR1 SEHNR, CDR2 FQNEAQ (reference sequence). This CDR3 is 15 amino acids long. V was trimmed by 5 bases and J by 4 bases, leaving 17 bases between them. The CDR3 DNA is TGTGCCAGCAGCCAAGGTCGTCAGGGTCTCACTGAAGCTTTCTTT. As protein: CASSQGRQGLTEAFF.

There are a few counts of this clone. At the DNA level, this CDR3 is encoded by other sequences in the same sample as well. The rearrangement uses TRBV27 and TRBJ2-7, with D perhaps TRBD1 or TRBD2 (6 bases each). The CDR3 totals 13 residues. Germline loops: CDR1 MNHEY, CDR2 SMNVEV (reference sequence). V dropped 6 bases and J dropped 5 bases, with 14 bases sitting between them. CDR3 region: CASRLGGGDEQYF. Written as DNA, the CDR3 is TGTGCCAGCAGGTTGGGGGGCGGGGACGAGCAGTACTTC.

This clone was found once. The chain employs TRBV13 and TRBJ2-7, with D perhaps TRBD2 (5 bases). The CDR3 loop spans 11 amino acids. The V end lost 3 bases, the J end lost 5 bases, and 5 bases lay between the germline ends. Germline CDR1 is PRHDT and CDR2 is FYEKMQ (reference sequence). CDR3 coding DNA: TGTGCCAGCAGCTTGGGAGACGAGCAGTACTTC. Encoded protein: CASSLGDEQYF.

This rearrangement joins TRBV19 to TRBJ2-3, with 8 bases lining up with TRBD1. Germline CDR1 LNHDA, CDR2 SQIVND (reference sequence). Germline trimming cut 7 bases from V and 4 bases from J; bases unmatched to any gene: 10. This CDR3 contains 15 residues. CDR3 sequence: CASTPSRGRADTQYF. For the CDR3, the DNA is TGTGCCAGTACCCCCTCCAGGGGGCGGGCAGATACGCAGTATTTT.

The chain employs TRBV19 and TRBJ1-3; D is perhaps TRBD1 (6 bases). The CDR3 is 12 amino acids. Trimming left V 9 bases short and J 10 bases short, with 16 bases between. From germline, CDR1 is LNHDA and CDR2 SQIVND (reference sequence). The DNA of the CDR3 is TGTGCCAGCCGTCGATCGGGGGCAACCATATATTTT. It codes for CASRRSGATIYF. Looking up the rest from reference TRBV19 and TRBJ1-3 gives the full variable domain: DGGITQSPKYLFRKEGQNVTLSCEQNLNHDAMYWYRQDPGQGLRLIYYSQIVNDFQKGDIAEGYSVSREKKESFPLTVTSAQKNPTAFYLCASRRSGATIYFGEGSWLTVV.

The V call is TRBV13, the J call TRBJ1-2; D is uncertain. The CDR3 consists of 14 residues. V was shortened by 1 base and J by 7 bases, with 13 bases between the two germline ends. Germline assignment: CDR1 PRHDT and CDR2 FYEKMQ (reference sequence). CDR3 nucleotide sequence: TGTGCCAGCAGCTTAGCGGACGGCTCCACTGGCTACACCTTC. Translation: CASSLADGSTGYTF.

V and J are TRBV30 and TRBJ1-5; D is unclear. Deletions cut 2 bases from V and 2 bases from J, with 7 bases between. The CDR3 spans 13 residues. CDR1 GTSNPN and CDR2 SVGIG come from the germline V gene (reference sequence). The CDR3 coding sequence is TGTGCCTGGAGTCGGGCTGGCAATCAGCCCCAGCATTTT. This sequence encodes CAWSRAGNQPQHF.

The DNA for the CDR3 is TGCGCCAGCAGCTTGACAGGGGACTATGGCTACACCTTC. Amino acid sequence: CASSLTGDYGYTF. This chain joins TRBV5-1 and TRBJ1-2, with 7 positions matching TRBD1. This CDR3 comprises 13 residues. V was clipped by 1 base and J by 3 bases; unmatched bases: 0. The germline V gene has CDR1 SGHRS and CDR2 YFSETQ.

This chain joins TRBV14 and TRBJ2-6; the D is unclear. V lost 1 base, J lost 2 bases, and 6 bases lay in between. This CDR3 comprises 15 residues. Germline V gives CDR1 SGHDN, CDR2 FVKESK. The CDR3: CASSQGKTGANVLTF. CDR3 DNA sequence: TGTGCCAGCAGCCAAGGGAAGACTGGGGCCAACGTCCTGACTTTC.

This rearrangement joins TRBV10-1 to TRBJ1-1; possibly TRBD1 for D (5 bases). V was clipped by 0 bases and J by 10 bases, with 12 bases between them. Germline values: CDR1 WNHNN, CDR2 SYGVQD (reference sequence). The CDR3 totals 13 residues. The CDR3 nucleotides are TGCGCCAGCAGTGAGTCGAAGGGGTCTCGAGCTTTCTTT. Translated: CASSESKGSRAFF.

V is TRBV5-4 and J is TRBJ2-5, with TRBD2 matching over 13 bases. V dropped 4 bases and J dropped 5; count of bases not matched to a gene: 8. The CDR3 runs 16 residues. Germline assignment: CDR1 SGHNT and CDR2 YYREEE (reference sequence). Here the CDR3 reads CASSPGLAGVRETQYF. DNA for the CDR3: TGTGCCAGCAGCCCTGGACTAGCGGGGGTGCGGGAGACCCAGTACTTC.

This chain links TRBV5-8 with TRBJ2-2, with 7 nucleotides matching TRBD2. This CDR3 is 15 amino acids long. The V gene's germline CDR1 is SGHTS and CDR2 YDEGEE. J gave up 5 bases and V 0 bases, and 4 bases lay outside the gene matches. For the CDR3, the DNA is TGTGCCAGCAGCTTGGGGACTAGATTTACCGGGGAGCTGTTTTTT. Encoded protein: CASSLGTRFTGELFF.

V and J are TRBV5-1 and TRBJ2-7; 9 bases are a match to TRBD1. This CDR3 is 14 amino acids long. The J segment lost 7 bases and the V segment lost 4 bases, leaving 9 bases of the junction unmatched. Germline CDR1 is SGHRS and CDR2 is YFSETQ. CDR3 nucleotides: TGCGCCAGCAGCCAGGGACAGGGAAGGGGAGAGCAGTACTTC. Translation: CASSQGQGRGEQYF. The full variable domain, its missing parts supplied by reference TRBV5-1 and TRBJ2-7, is KAGVTQTPRYLIKTRGQQVTLSCSPISGHRSVSWYQQTPGQGLQFLFEYFSETQRNKGNFPGRFSGRQFSNSRSEMNVSTLELGDSALYLCASSQGQGRGEQYFGPGTRLTVT.

V usage is TRBV27 and J usage is TRBJ1-1, with a tentative D call TRBD1 (5 bases). Germline CDR1 and CDR2: MNHEY and SMNVEV (reference sequence). The CDR3 loop spans 15 amino acids. V lost 5 bases to trimming and J lost 4 bases, with 17 bases between them. The chain's CDR3 is CASSKMAGFTTEAFF. For the CDR3, the DNA is TGTGCCAGCAGTAAAATGGCAGGGTTCACCACTGAAGCTTTCTTT.

V is TRBV11-3 and J is TRBJ2-2; 9 positions agree with TRBD1. J lost 6 bases, V lost 5 bases, and 10 bases had no gene match. There are 16 residues in the CDR3. Germline values: CDR1 SGHNT, CDR2 YENEEA. In DNA form, the CDR3 reads TGTGCCAGCAGCAAATCAGGGGGACAGGGTCCCGGGGAGCTGTTTTTT. It translates to CASSKSGGQGPGELFF.